This is a list of T cell receptor beta chains from one sample in a study of blood T cell repertoires in COVID-19. Here immunoSEQ multiplex PCR was the method, and the copy in TCRdb shows in-frame clones only, minus some. The top ten clones hold about 3% of a sample with around 250,000 clones, 70% to 90% of them seen once. The source material was peripheral blood. These receptors came from a woman between 25 and 40 years old with active or convalescent COVID-19. Each CDR3 is given with its conserved first and last residue. Fields, in order: V gene, clone size, D gene, J gene, CDR3 protein, CDR3 DNA. D genes are given only for firm matches. The size entry is marked missing in some rows and otherwise reads once, few, many or a size class.

TRBV7-9	.	TRBD1	TRBJ2-6	CASSLGDRSPSGANVLTF	TGTGCCAGCAGCTTAGGGGACAGGTCCCCCTCTGGGGCCAACGTCCTGACTTTC
TRBV7-6	.	TRBD1	TRBJ2-6	CASSLRGRASGANVLTF	TGTGCCAGCAGCTTAAGGGGGCGGGCCTCTGGGGCCAACGTCCTGACTTTC
TRBV4-3	.	.	TRBJ1-4	CASSLRGKTNEKLFF	TGCGCCAGCAGCCTTAGGGGGAAAACTAATGAAAAACTGTTTTTT
TRBV4-3	.	.	TRBJ1-3	CASSQDQSGSGNTIYF	TGCGCCAGCAGCCAAGATCAATCGGGATCTGGAAACACCATATATTTT
TRBV4-3	.	TRBD1	TRBJ2-7	CASSQRTGNLHEQYF	TGCGCCAGCAGCCAAAGGACAGGGAATCTCCACGAGCAGTACTTC
TRBV5-1	.	TRBD2	TRBJ2-7	CASSLGLAGLEQYF	TGCGCCAGCAGCTTAGGGCTAGCGGGACTCGAGCAGTACTTC
TRBV4-3	.	TRBD2	TRBJ2-3	CASSQGLADTDTQYF	TGCGCCAGCAGCCAGGGTCTAGCGGACACAGATACGCAGTATTTT
TRBV7-2	.	TRBD2	TRBJ2-3	CASSLAGGGADTQYF	TGTGCCAGCAGCTTAGCGGGCGGGGGGGCGGATACGCAGTATTTT
TRBV5-1	.	.	TRBJ2-3	CASRLDITDTQYF	TGCGCCAGCAGGCTGGACATCACAGATACGCAGTATTTT
TRBV2	.	TRBD1	TRBJ1-5	CASTPGQGRGPQHF	TGTGCCAGCACCCCGGGACAGGGAAGAGGGCCCCAGCATTTT
TRBV3-1/TRBV3-2	.	TRBD2	TRBJ2-3	CASSQEGQVGGFTDTQYF	TGTGCCAGCAGCCAAGAGGGGCAGGTCGGGGGGTTCACAGATACGCAGTATTTT
TRBV2	.	TRBD2	TRBJ2-1	CASSEERGGLNEQFF	TGTGCCAGCAGTGAAGAGCGGGGGGGCCTTAATGAGCAGTTCTTC
TRBV5-1	.	.	TRBJ1-2	CASSLEGRGDEAYGYTF	TGCGCCAGCAGCTTGGAAGGTAGAGGAGACGAGGCCTATGGCTACACCTTC
TRBV11-2	.	.	TRBJ1-6	CASSFVQGNSPLHF	TGTGCCAGCAGCTTTGTCCAGGGGAATTCACCCCTCCACTTT
TRBV30	.	.	TRBJ1-2	CAWTEGDFLGGYTF	TGTGCCTGGACCGAAGGGGACTTCTTGGGAGGCTACACCTTC
TRBV11-3	.	.	TRBJ2-1	CASSPPVGAERYNEQFF	TGTGCCAGCAGCCCCCCGGTAGGAGCGGAACGTTACAATGAGCAGTTCTTC
TRBV3-1/TRBV3-2	.	.	TRBJ2-5	CASSQSYGEETQYF	TGTGCCAGCAGCCAAAGCTACGGGGAGGAGACCCAGTACTTC
TRBV5-6	.	.	TRBJ1-6	CASSLRLGRRDESPLHF	TGTGCCAGCAGCTTGAGGCTCGGCAGGAGGGACGAATCACCCCTCCACTTT
TRBV28	.	TRBD1	TRBJ2-7	CASSLSPQGYEQYF	TGTGCCAGCAGTTTATCCCCACAGGGGTACGAGCAGTACTTC
TRBV7-2	.	TRBD1	TRBJ2-1	CASSQTLDRYNEQFF	TGTGCCAGCAGCCAGACCCTGGACAGGTACAATGAGCAGTTCTTC
TRBV5-1	.	TRBD2	TRBJ2-3	CASSSVPSGGFTDTQYF	TGCGCCAGCAGCTCCGTACCTAGCGGGGGGTTCACAGATACGCAGTATTTT
TRBV30	.	TRBD1	TRBJ1-1	CAWSFTGVLNTEAFF	TGTGCCTGGAGTTTTACAGGGGTCCTCAACACTGAAGCTTTCTTT
TRBV2	.	.	TRBJ1-4	CAGTGATNEKLFF	TGTGCCGGCACGGGAGCAACTAATGAAAAACTGTTTTTT
TRBV18	.	.	TRBJ2-3	CASSQLPTGDTQYF	TGTGCCAGCTCACAACTACCGACAGGAGATACGCAGTATTTT
TRBV6-6	.	.	TRBJ2-3	CASRGATDTQYF	TGTGCCAGCAGGGGGGCCACAGATACGCAGTATTTT
TRBV5-1	.	.	TRBJ2-5	CASSPGQTQETQYF	TGCGCCAGCAGCCCCGGACAGACCCAAGAGACCCAGTACTTC
TRBV4-1	.	.	TRBJ1-3	CASTPQSVSGNTIYF	TGCGCCAGCACGCCGCAGTCTGTCTCTGGAAACACCATATATTTT
TRBV9	.	.	TRBJ1-3	CASSVSHSGNTIYF	TGTGCCAGCAGCGTGTCACACTCTGGAAACACCATATATTTT
TRBV10-3	.	TRBD1	TRBJ2-3	CAIRGQGADTQYF	TGTGCCATCAGGGGACAGGGGGCAGATACGCAGTATTTT
TRBV7-3	.	TRBD2	TRBJ2-1	CASSIAGAYNEQFF	TGTGCCAGCAGTATAGCGGGTGCCTACAATGAGCAGTTCTTC
TRBV9	.	.	TRBJ1-2	CASSVSGTPVNGYTF	TGTGCCAGCAGCGTATCAGGGACTCCCGTTAATGGCTACACCTTC
TRBV24-1	few	.	TRBJ2-2	CATTGLNTGELFF	TGTGCCACCACAGGGCTTAACACCGGGGAGCTGTTTTTT
TRBV6-5	.	TRBD2	TRBJ2-2	CASSYEAGGTGELFF	TGTGCCAGCAGTTACGAGGCGGGGGGCACCGGGGAGCTGTTTTTT